This T cell receptor (beta chain) was captured in a study of shared T cell receptors in the human thymus. This clone was counted once. Trimming cost V 1 base and J 4 bases, with 23 bases left between them. The CDR3 runs to 20 residues. The germline CDR1 and CDR2 sequences are SGHTA and FQGTGA. This table comes from immunoSEQ multiplex PCR, and its TCRdb copy is limited to in-frame clones, with some not included. This table has roughly 410,000 clones, approximately 95% appearing once. The source is a human donor. The chain links TRBV7-3 to TRBJ2-6, with D hard to call. Input material: thymocytes. The CDR3 region has the DNA TGTGCCAGCAGCTTAAGGCCTAGTCCCCCTTCCCCACCCGGGGCCAACGTCCTGACTTTC. Its translation: CASSLRPSPPSPPGANVLTF.